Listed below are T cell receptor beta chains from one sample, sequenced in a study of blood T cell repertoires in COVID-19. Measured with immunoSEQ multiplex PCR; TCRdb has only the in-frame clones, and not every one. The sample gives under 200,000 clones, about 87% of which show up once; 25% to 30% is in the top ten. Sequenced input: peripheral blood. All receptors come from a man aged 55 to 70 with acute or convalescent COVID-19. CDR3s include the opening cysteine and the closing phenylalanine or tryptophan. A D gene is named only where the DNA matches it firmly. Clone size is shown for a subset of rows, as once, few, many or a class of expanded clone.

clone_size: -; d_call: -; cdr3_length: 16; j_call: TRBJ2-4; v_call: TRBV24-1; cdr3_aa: CATSSGLWGSENIQYF; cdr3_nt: TGTGCCACCAGTTCAGGGTTGTGGGGTTCGGAAAACATTCAGTACTTC
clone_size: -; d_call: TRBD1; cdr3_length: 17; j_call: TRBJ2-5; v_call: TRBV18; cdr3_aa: CASSPRTGGRYQETQYF; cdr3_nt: TGTGCCAGCTCACCTCGGACAGGGGGCCGGTACCAAGAGACCCAGTACTTC
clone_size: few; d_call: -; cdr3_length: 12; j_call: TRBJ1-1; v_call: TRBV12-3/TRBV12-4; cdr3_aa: CASSFGDTEAFF; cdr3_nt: TGTGCCAGCAGTTTCGGAGACACTGAAGCTTTCTTT
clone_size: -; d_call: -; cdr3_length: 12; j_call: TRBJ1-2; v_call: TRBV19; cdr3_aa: CASSPGFEGYTF; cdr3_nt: TGTGCCAGTAGTCCCGGGTTCGAAGGCTACACCTTC
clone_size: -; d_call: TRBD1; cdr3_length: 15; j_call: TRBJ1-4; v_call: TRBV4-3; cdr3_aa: CASSPDRDSDEKLFF; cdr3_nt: TGCGCCAGCAGCCCAGACCGGGACAGTGATGAAAAACTGTTTTTT
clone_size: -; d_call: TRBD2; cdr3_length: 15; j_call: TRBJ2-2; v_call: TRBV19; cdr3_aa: CASSPGGANTGELFF; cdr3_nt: TGTGCCAGTAGCCCGGGGGGTGCGAACACCGGGGAGCTGTTTTTT
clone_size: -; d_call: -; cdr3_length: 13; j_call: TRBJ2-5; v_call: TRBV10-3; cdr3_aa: CAISEVAGETQYF; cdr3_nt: TGTGCCATCAGTGAAGTGGCAGGGGAGACCCAGTACTTC
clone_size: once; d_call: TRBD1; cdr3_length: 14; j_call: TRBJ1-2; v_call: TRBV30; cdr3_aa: CAWSQGARSLGYTF; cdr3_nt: TGTGCCTGGAGTCAGGGGGCGCGATCCCTTGGCTACACCTTC
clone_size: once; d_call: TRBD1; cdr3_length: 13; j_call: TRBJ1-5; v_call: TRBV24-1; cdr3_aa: CATSLQGDQPQHF; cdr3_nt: TGTGCCACCAGTCTACAGGGGGACCAGCCCCAGCATTTT
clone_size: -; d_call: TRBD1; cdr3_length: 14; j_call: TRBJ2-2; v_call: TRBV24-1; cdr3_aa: CATRGQANTGELFF; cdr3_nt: TGTGCCACCAGGGGACAGGCGAACACCGGGGAGCTGTTTTTT
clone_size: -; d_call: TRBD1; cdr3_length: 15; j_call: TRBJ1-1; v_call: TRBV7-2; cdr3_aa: CASSLEGQGWLGAFF; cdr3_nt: TGTGCCAGCAGCTTAGAGGGACAGGGATGGCTTGGAGCTTTCTTT
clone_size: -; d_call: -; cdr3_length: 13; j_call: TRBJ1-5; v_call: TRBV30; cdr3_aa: CAWSVRGDQPQHF; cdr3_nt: TGTGCCTGGAGTGTACGGGGGGATCAGCCCCAGCATTTT